This TCR beta chain was obtained from a study of shared clonotypes between healthy human individuals (dated by TCRdb to about 2020). Study-wide context: Three men and a couple of women, aged 18 to 49 years, made up the cohort. The study deeply sequenced blood TCR repertoires of about 5 healthy adults to estimate repertoire size and the extent of clonotype sharing between individuals. To increase sequencing depth and limit assay-specific biases, TCR repertoire library preparation and sequencing were carried out by different laboratories using diverse techniques. For each donor, CD4 naive and CD4 memory were each run on three plates, CD8 naive on two plates, and CD8 memory on one plate. Between about 0.8 and 9 billion PBMCs per donor were obtained by leukapheresis. Overall study outcomes, separate from this receptor: Naive subsets generally had larger estimated clonotype richness than memory subsets did. Pairwise subsampling indicated that sequencing depth was expected to affect the degree of clonotype sharing among donors. Higher generation probabilities were observed for clonotypes shared by all four sorted-subset donors than for non-shared clonotypes. Only blood was sampled, and tissue TCR repertoires likely differ from those in blood. Across several donors, roughly 5% of naive CD4, 3.5% of naive CD8, about 2.3% of memory CD4, and 0.4% of memory CD8 clonotypes were shared. Incomplete sequencing was indicated by rarefaction of sorted-subset datasets, despite the large sequencing depth. The small number of donors limited the genetic and exposure-history diversity represented.

TCR CDR3 regions were amplified from genomic DNA by multiplex PCR using the deep immunoSEQ assay. For each cell subset, the extracted genomic DNA was distributed evenly across all wells of several immunoSEQ 96-well plates, and each plate served as one replicate. For sorted subsets, roughly 200 ng of genomic DNA, equivalent to some 30,000 T cell genomes, went into each replicate PCR. Purified libraries were quantified with a Qubit 3.0 fluorometer, sized on a Bioanalyzer 2100, and re-quantified with the KAPA Library Quantification kit. Every immunoSEQ 96-well plate was sequenced on a separate single-read 150-cycle Illumina NextSeq 550 flow cell. Regarding the original processing steps: The immunoSEQ output contained only junctional sequences without quality scores, so filtering could not match that applied to full-length reads. Sequences were annotated with PyIR, a Python wrapper for IgBLAST v1.9, using IMGT germline references to assign V/J genes and CDR3. Any read was removed if the V/J assignment was weak (E-value above 1e-6), the CDR3 was missing, or the read contained stop codons, out-of-frame junctions, or ambiguous translated residues. V3J clonotypes were defined as sequences sharing an identical inferred V gene, J gene, and CDR3 amino acid sequence. To compute the percentage overlap between repertoires, the number of shared unique clonotypes was divided by the size of the smaller repertoire. RTK rarefaction, the Chao1 estimator, and Recon v2.1 estimates of unobserved clonotypes were used to assess repertoire richness. Generation probabilities for all TCRbeta clonotypes obtained by the gDNA method from four donors were computed using OLGA. The table was pulled from immuneACCESS by TCRdb, which kept in-frame rearrangements only. Such tables lose some clones; where checked, under half of the loss comes from unresolved V genes, and the rest has no known cause. That table is the source of V, J and clone size, and D and trimming were worked out from the DNA. In this sample the table shows some 2.4 million clones, roughly 93% of which occur a single time. Clones ranked in the top ten supply about 0.38% of the sample.

According to the germline V gene, CDR1 reads SGHVS and CDR2 reads FNYEAQ. V loses 5 bases at its end and J loses 4 bases; junction bases beyond the gene matches: 8. The CDR3 has 15 amino acids, counting the end cysteine and phenylalanine. The DNA shown is the 45-base CDR3, in frame from base 1. In regard to this clone: What antigen it recognizes has not been identified. The record has no base qualities; no much larger clone is one base away.

The donors were healthy, HIV-negative adults with no recently reported acute infections or vaccinations. Every donor was a Caucasian adult living in Nashville, Tennessee, USA. Magnetic negative selection was used to enrich CD4+ T cells, after which naive cells were positively selected on CD45RA and the negative fraction became the memory subset. After blood collection by leukapheresis, PBMCs were isolated using Ficoll-Histopaque density gradient centrifugation and then cryopreserved in the vapor phase of liquid nitrogen. Analytical flow cytometry was used to check the purity and quantity of each magnetically sorted T cell population. From each sorted fraction, genomic DNA was isolated and quantified by UV absorbance on a Nanodrop 2000c.

This sequence was found in a man between 18 and 35 years old in good health. Some clones in this sample may be carry-over from other donors' samples. The V and J genes are TRBV7-6 and TRBJ2-1, and TRBD2 aligns with 7 junction nucleotides. What was sequenced was naive CD4+ T cells from PBMCs. The sample's cell subset or site label, decoded: CD45RA+ positively selected. Here the CDR3 is given as CASSLEGGPYNEQFF. In nucleotide form, the sequence is TGTGCCAGCAGCCTTGAGGGAGGGCCTTACAATGAGCAGTTCTTC.